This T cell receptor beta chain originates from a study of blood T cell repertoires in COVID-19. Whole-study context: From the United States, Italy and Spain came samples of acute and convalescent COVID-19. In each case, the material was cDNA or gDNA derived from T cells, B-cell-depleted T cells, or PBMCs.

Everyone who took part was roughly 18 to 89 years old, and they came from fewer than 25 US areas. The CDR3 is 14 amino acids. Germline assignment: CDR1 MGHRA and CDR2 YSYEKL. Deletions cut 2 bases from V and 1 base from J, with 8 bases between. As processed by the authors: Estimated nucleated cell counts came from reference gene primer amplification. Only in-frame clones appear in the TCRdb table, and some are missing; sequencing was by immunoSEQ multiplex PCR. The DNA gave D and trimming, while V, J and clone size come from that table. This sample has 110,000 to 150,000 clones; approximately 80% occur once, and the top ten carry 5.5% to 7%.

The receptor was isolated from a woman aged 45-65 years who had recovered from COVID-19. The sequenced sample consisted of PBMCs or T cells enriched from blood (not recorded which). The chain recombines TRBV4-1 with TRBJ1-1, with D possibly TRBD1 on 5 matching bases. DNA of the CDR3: TGCGCCAGCAGCCAATTGGACAAGAACACTGAAGCTTTCTTT. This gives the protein CASSQLDKNTEAFF.